This T cell receptor beta chain originates from a study of T cell responses to AZD1222 COVID-19 vaccine. Study findings and constraints: The reported proportion of spike-specific TCRs targeting unmutated variant regions was nearly half. It was only a handful of AZD1222 recipients who were seropositive at baseline. Most donors were white British and more were female, and clonal diversity was possibly underestimated.

As concerns this clone: Its antigen is still unknown.

This CDR3 region has 17 residues. V was trimmed by 1 base and J by 1 base, leaving 16 bases between them. The germline CDR1 and CDR2 sequences are SGHVS and FQNEAQ. The protocol was immunoSEQ multiplex PCR, while the TCRdb copy is restricted to in-frame clones and leaves out a portion. In the table there are roughly 160,000 clones, about nine tenths of which are singletons. Sample: peripheral blood, taken on day 0 of AZD1222 vaccination. The clonotype originates from an adult in good health. V gene TRBV7-8 combines with J gene TRBJ2-5; a weak D match, TRBD2 (6 bases). The CDR3 DNA reads as TGTGCCAGCAGCTTAGTGGGCGGGGTGGGATTCCAAGAGACCCAGTACTTC. Translating gives CASSLVGGVGFQETQYF.